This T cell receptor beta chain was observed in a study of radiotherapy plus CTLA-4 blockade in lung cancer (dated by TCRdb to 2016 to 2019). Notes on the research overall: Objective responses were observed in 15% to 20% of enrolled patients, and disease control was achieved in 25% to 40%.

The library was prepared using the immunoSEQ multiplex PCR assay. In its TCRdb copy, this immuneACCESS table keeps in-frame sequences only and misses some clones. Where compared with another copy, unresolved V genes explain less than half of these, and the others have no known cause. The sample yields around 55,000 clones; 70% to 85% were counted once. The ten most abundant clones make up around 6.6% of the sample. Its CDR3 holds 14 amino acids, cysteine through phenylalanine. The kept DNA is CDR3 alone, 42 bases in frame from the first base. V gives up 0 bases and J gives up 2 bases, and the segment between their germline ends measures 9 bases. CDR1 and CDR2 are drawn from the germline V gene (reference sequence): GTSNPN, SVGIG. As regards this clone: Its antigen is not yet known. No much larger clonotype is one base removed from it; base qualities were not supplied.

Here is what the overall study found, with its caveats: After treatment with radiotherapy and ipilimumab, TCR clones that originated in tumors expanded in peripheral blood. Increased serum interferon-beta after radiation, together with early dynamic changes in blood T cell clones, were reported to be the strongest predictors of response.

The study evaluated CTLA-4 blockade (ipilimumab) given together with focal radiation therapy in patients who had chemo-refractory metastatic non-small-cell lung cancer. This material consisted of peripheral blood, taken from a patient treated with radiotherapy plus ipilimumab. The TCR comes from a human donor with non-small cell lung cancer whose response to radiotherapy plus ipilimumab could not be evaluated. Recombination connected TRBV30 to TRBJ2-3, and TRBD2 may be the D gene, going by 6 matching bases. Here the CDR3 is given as CAWSVWRVTDTQYF. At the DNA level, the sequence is TGTGCCTGGAGTGTATGGAGGGTCACAGATACGCAGTATTTT.